This T cell receptor (beta chain) was recorded in a study of T cell responses to AZD1222 COVID-19 vaccine. Findings of the study overall: Donors skewed white British and female; clonal diversity was possibly underestimated. Just five or six AZD1222 recipients were seropositive at baseline. Reports say nearly half of spike-specific TCRs go after unmutated variant regions. Samples come after the peak T cell response, not at day 14.

Note on this clone: Its matching antigen is unknown.

CDR1 SGHTA and CDR2 FQGNSA come from the germline V gene. Trimming cost V 8 bases and J 9 bases; bases outside gene matches: 12. This CDR3 contains 16 residues. The assay was immunoSEQ multiplex PCR, and TCRdb's table has in-frame clones only and misses some. There are under 50,000 clones in the sample; about four fifths occur only once, and about 20% lies in the top ten. Sequences were derived from peripheral blood, sampled 28 days after the second dose of the MenACWY control vaccine. This clonotype was sampled from an adult who received the MenACWY meningococcal vaccine as a control. The rearrangement uses TRBV7-2 and TRBJ2-1; TRBD2 agrees at 14 bases. Here the CDR3 DNA reads TGTGCCAGCGGCAAACCGGGACTAGCGGGAGAGGGTGAGCAGTTCTTC. Amino acids: CASGKPGLAGEGEQFF.